The 13 T cell receptor beta chains below come from one sample, sequenced in a study of blood T cell repertoires in COVID-19. Profiling relied on immunoSEQ multiplex PCR, and the TCRdb table lists in-frame clones only, not all of them. The sample gives about 170,000 clones, approximately 79% of which show up once; around 2.9% is in the top ten. The sample comprised peripheral blood. Every receptor here comes from a woman older than 75 with acute or convalescent COVID-19.

The chain couples TRBV19 to TRBJ1-1; 7 bases match TRBD1. The V gene's germline CDR1 is LNHDA and CDR2 SQIVND (reference sequence). V lost 7 bases, J lost 3 bases, and 5 bases stayed unmatched. The CDR3 sequence is 13 residues long. The CDR3 loop reads CASNRGRDTEAFF. The CDR3 nucleotides read TGTGCCAGTAACAGGGGAAGGGACACTGAAGCTTTCTTT.

This chain uses TRBV20-1 with TRBJ2-7; D is uncertain. CDR3 length equals 11 residues. Per the germline V gene, CDR1 is DFQATT and CDR2 is SNEGSKA (reference sequence). Trimming left V 7 bases short and J 2 bases short, with 9 bases between. Written as DNA, the CDR3 is TGCAGTGGTGAGAAGACCTACGAGCAGTACTTC. Translation: CSGEKTYEQYF.

V usage is TRBV27 and J usage is TRBJ2-7; no firm D call. The CDR3 covers 13 residues. Trimming removed 6 bases from V and 4 bases from J, with 13 bases in between. Germline V lookup: CDR1 MNHEY, CDR2 SMNVEV (reference sequence). DNA of the CDR3: TGTGCCAGCAGAGTTGAGGCCCCGTACGAGCAGTACTTC. Translated: CASRVEAPYEQYF.

Only a few counts were recorded for this clone. The chain employs TRBV3-1 (or the pseudogene TRBV3-2) and TRBJ2-3; 7 bases fit TRBD1. This CDR3 contains 16 residues. V dropped 0 bases and J dropped 5; count of bases not matched to a gene: 8. Germline CDR1 LGHDT, CDR2 YNNKEL (reference sequence). CDR3 sequence reads: CASSQDPGGVGDTQYF. DNA for the CDR3: TGTGCCAGCAGCCAAGATCCAGGGGGAGTAGGAGATACGCAGTATTTT.

The chain uses TRBV5-4 and TRBJ2-7; 7 bases agree with TRBD1. V lost 4 bases and J lost 5; bases outside the gene matches: 6. Germline V gene lookup returns CDR1 SGHNT and CDR2 YYREEE (reference sequence). The length of the CDR3 is 13 residues. In DNA, the CDR3 is TGTGCCAGCAGCGCCGACAGGGCCAACGAGCAGTACTTC. The encoded protein is CASSADRANEQYF.

The chain has TRBV29-1 and TRBJ2-3; 7 bases align to TRBD2. This CDR3 contains 15 residues. Germline lookup yields CDR1 SQVTM and CDR2 ANQGSEA. The ends lost 6 bases at V and 0 bases at J; junction bases unmatched: 9. CDR3 amino acids: CSVSVAGPSTDTQYF. Here the CDR3 DNA reads TGCAGCGTCTCAGTAGCGGGCCCGAGCACAGATACGCAGTATTTT.

J is TRBJ2-2 and V is TRBV7-2, with 8 bases lining up with TRBD1. Losses at the gene ends were 2 bases for V and 5 bases for J; bases not matched to a gene: 10. CDR1 and CDR2 (germline): SGHTA, FQGNSA. The length of the CDR3 is 17 residues. CDR3 coding DNA: TGTGCCAGCAGCTTATCCCGGGCAGGGGGCTGGACCGGGGAGCTGTTTTTT. Residues: CASSLSRAGGWTGELFF.

V usage is TRBV7-9 and J usage is TRBJ2-7, with 10 nucleotides matching TRBD1. The CDR3 is 15 residues long. Unmatched junction bases numbered 8, after V lost 5 bases and J lost 4 bases. CDR1 and CDR2 (germline): SEHNR, FQNEAQ (reference sequence). The CDR3, as DNA: TGTGCCAGCAGCCAGCCGGGACAGGGGACTTACGAGCAGTACTTC. Amino acids: CASSQPGQGTYEQYF. The entire variable domain, with the rest obtained from reference TRBV7-9 and TRBJ2-7, is as follows: DTGVSQNPRHKITKRGQNVTFRCDPISEHNRLYWYRQTLGQGPEFLTYFQNEAQLEKSRLLSDRFSAERPKGSFSTLEIQRTEQGDSAMYLCASSQPGQGTYEQYFGPGTRLTVT.

The CDR3 DNA follows: TGTGCCAGCAGTTACTCGACTGGTCAGCCCCAGCATTTT. Its translation: CASSYSTGQPQHF. The chain is built from TRBV6-5 and TRBJ1-5; no definite D call. Germline CDR1 reads MNHEY; CDR2 reads SVGAGI. V shed 0 bases and J shed 6 bases, with 6 bases lying between them. CDR3 length: 13 residues.

This chain uses TRBV28 with TRBJ1-2; 7 nucleotides line up with TRBD1. The V and J ends lost 6 bases and 4 bases, in that order; junction bases with no gene match: 8. Germline V gene data show CDR1 as MDHEN and CDR2 as SYDVKM. The CDR3 has 14 residues. The CDR3 region is CASRGQHPGYGYTF. Written as DNA, the CDR3 is TGTGCCAGCAGGGGACAGCACCCAGGCTATGGCTACACCTTC.

The gene calls are TRBV10-3 and TRBJ1-1; no clear D gene. V lost 4 bases and J 1 base, leaving 7 bases between the germline ends. CDR1 is ENHRY and CDR2 is SYGVKD in the germline V gene. The CDR3 extends over 13 amino acids. In DNA form, the CDR3 reads TGTGCCATCAGTGTCCTAGGGAACACTGAAGCTTTCTTT. Translated, it gives CAISVLGNTEAFF.

This clone was recorded only once. V and J are TRBV4-3 and TRBJ2-1, with 12 bases aligning to TRBD2. Per the germline V gene, CDR1 is LGHNA and CDR2 is YSLEER. CDR3 length: 19 amino acids. J gave up 0 bases and V 5 bases, and 11 bases lay outside the gene matches. CDR3 sequence reads: CASSSRLAGDPVSYNEQFF. CDR3 bases: TGCGCCAGCAGCTCAAGACTAGCGGGAGACCCCGTCTCCTACAATGAGCAGTTCTTC.

This chain joins TRBV9 and TRBJ1-1; D call uncertain. The CDR3 consists of 14 residues. Germline CDR1 is SGDLS and CDR2 is YYNGEE. V dropped 7 bases and J dropped 5 bases, with 18 bases sitting between them. The CDR3 DNA follows: TGTGCCAGCGCCCAGATGGGGAGTGGGACTGAAGCTTTCTTT. Translated, it gives CASAQMGSGTEAFF.